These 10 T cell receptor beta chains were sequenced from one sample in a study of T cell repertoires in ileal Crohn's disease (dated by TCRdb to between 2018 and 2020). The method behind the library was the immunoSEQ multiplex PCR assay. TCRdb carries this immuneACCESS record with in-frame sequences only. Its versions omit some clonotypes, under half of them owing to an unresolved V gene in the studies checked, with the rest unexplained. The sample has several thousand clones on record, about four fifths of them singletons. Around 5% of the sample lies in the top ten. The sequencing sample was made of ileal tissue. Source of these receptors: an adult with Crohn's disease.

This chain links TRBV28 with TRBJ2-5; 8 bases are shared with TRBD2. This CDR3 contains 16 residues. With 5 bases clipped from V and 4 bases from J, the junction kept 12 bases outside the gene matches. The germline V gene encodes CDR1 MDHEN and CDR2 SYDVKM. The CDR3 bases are TGTGCCAGCAGTCCCCCCCGGGGGGGTTTTTCAGAGACCCAGTACTTC. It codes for CASSPPRGGFSETQYF.

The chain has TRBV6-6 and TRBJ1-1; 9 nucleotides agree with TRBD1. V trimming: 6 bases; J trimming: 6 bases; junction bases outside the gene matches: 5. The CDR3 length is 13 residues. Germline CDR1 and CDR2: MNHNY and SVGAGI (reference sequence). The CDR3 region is CASRRDRESEAFF. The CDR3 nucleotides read TGTGCCAGCAGAAGGGACAGGGAGTCTGAAGCTTTCTTT.

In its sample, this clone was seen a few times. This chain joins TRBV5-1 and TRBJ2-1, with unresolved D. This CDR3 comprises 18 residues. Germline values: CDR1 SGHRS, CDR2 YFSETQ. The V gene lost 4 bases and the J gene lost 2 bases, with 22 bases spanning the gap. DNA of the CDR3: TGCGCCAGCAGCCTGCGGTTTATTGGGTCGACCCCCTACAATGAGCAGTTCTTC. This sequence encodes CASSLRFIGSTPYNEQFF. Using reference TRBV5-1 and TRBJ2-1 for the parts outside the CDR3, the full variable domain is KAGVTQTPRYLIKTRGQQVTLSCSPISGHRSVSWYQQTPGQGLQFLFEYFSETQRNKGNFPGRFSGRQFSNSRSEMNVSTLELGDSALYLCASSLRFIGSTPYNEQFFGPGTRLTVL.

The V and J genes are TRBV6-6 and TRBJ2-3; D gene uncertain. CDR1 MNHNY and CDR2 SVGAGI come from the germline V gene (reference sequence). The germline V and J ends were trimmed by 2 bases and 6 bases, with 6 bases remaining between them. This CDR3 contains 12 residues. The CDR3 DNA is TGTGCCAGCAGTTACCTTCAGGATACGCAGTATTTT. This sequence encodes CASSYLQDTQYF.

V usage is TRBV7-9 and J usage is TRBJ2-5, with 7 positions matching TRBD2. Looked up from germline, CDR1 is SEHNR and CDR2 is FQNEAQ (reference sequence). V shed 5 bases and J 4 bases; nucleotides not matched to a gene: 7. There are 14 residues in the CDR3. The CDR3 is CASSRAGGIETQYF. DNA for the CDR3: TGTGCCAGCAGCCGAGCCGGGGGGATAGAGACCCAGTACTTC.

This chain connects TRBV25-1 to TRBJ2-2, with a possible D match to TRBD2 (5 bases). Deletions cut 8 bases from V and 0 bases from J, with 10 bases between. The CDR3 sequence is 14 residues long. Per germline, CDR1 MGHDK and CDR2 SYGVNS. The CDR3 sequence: CASSGNTNTGELFF. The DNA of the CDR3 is TGTGCCAGCTCCGGGAACACGAACACCGGGGAGCTGTTTTTT.

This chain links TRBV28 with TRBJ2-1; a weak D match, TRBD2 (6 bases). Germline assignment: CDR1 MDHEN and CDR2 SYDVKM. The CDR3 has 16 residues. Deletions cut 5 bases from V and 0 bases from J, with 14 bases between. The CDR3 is CASSLLAENSYNEQFF. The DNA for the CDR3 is TGTGCCAGCAGTCTACTAGCCGAAAACTCCTACAATGAGCAGTTCTTC. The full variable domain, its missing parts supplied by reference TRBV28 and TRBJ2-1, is DVKVTQSSRYLVKRTGEKVFLECVQDMDHENMFWYRQDPGLGLRLIYFSYDVKMKEKGDIPEGYSVSREKKERFSLILESASTNQTSMYLCASSLLAENSYNEQFFGPGTRLTVL.

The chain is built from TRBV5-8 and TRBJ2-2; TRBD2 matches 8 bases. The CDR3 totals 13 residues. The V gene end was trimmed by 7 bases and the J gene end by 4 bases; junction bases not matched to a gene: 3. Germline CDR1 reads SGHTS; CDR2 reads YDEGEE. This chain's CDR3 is CASPGRATGELFF. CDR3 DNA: TGTGCCAGCCCCGGGAGGGCCACCGGGGAGCTGTTTTTT.

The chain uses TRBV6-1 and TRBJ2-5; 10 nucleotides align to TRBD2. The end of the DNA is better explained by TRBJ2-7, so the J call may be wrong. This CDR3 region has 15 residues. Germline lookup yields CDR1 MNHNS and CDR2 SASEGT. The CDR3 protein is CASSEALAGAYEQYF. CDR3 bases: TGTGCCAGCAGTGAAGCGCTAGCGGGAGCCTACGAGCAGTACTTC.

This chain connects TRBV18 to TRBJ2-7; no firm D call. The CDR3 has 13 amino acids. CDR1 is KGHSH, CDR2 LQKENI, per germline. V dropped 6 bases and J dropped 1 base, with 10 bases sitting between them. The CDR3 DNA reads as TGTGCCAGCTCTCCCGGGTCTTCCTACGAGCAGTACTTC. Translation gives CASSPGSSYEQYF.